The 8 T cell receptor beta chains below come from one sample, sequenced in a study of cytomegalovirus exposure and HLA in healthy donors. PCR involved 60 Vbeta and 13 Jbeta primers. The table came from immunoSEQ multiplex PCR; TCRdb's copy has only in-frame clones and leaves some out. The table lists 110,000 to 150,000 clones, around a tenth of them singletons, with 1.5% to 2% in the top ten. The specimen sequenced was PBMCs. Every receptor here comes from a male donor in good health and CMV-seronegative.

This chain links TRBV9 with TRBJ2-2; D remains ambiguous. CDR1 and CDR2 (germline): SGDLS, YYNGEE. There are 13 residues in the CDR3. V lost 4 bases and J 7 bases, leaving 11 bases between the germline ends. The CDR3 coding sequence is TGTGCCAGCAGCTCGAGTGGCGGCGGGGAGCTGTTTTTT. It specifies CASSSSGGGELFF. Supplemented by reference TRBV9 and TRBJ2-2, the full variable domain reads DSGVTQTPKHLITATGQRVTLRCSPRSGDLSVYWYQQSLDQGLQFLIQYYNGEERAKGNILERFSAQQFPDLHSELNLSSLELGDSALYFCASSSSGGGELFFGEGSRLTVL.

This clone has more than one count but fewer than ten. V and J are TRBV14 and TRBJ2-7; D not resolved. In germline, CDR1 is SGHDN, CDR2 FVKESK. There are 16 residues in the CDR3. Trimming cost V 2 bases and J 0 bases, with 14 bases left between them. The DNA of the CDR3 is TGTGCCAGCAGCCAACATACAGTGTTGAGCTCCTACGAGCAGTACTTC. As protein: CASSQHTVLSSYEQYF.

The chain links TRBV9 to TRBJ2-2; the D gene is possibly TRBD1 (5 bases). The CDR3 extends over 17 amino acids. CDR1 SGDLS and CDR2 YYNGEE come from the germline V gene. Between the trimmed V and J ends, which lost 0 bases and 7 bases, there was a span of 19 bases. CDR3 loop: CASSVDLGGQGFGELFF. The CDR3 DNA follows: TGTGCCAGCAGCGTAGACCTAGGTGGGCAGGGCTTCGGGGAGCTGTTTTTT.

In its sample, this clone was seen a few times. The rearrangement links TRBV7-8 to TRBJ1-5; perhaps TRBD1 as D (5 bases). The CDR3 totals 14 residues. V lost 0 bases to trimming and J lost 5 bases, with 8 bases between them. Germline V gives CDR1 SGHVS, CDR2 FQNEAQ. DNA for the CDR3: TGTGCCAGCAGCTTAGCCGTACAGGATCAGCCCCAGCATTTT. Its protein is CASSLAVQDQPQHF. Filled out from reference TRBV7-8 and TRBJ1-5, the complete variable domain reads GAGVSQSPRYKVAKRGQDVALRCDPISGHVSLFWYQQALGQGPEFLTYFQNEAQLDKSGLPSDRFFAERPEGSVSTLKIQRTQQEDSAVYLCASSLAVQDQPQHFGDGTRLSIL.

This clone was seen a few times. This chain connects TRBV27 to TRBJ2-1; TRBD2 aligns across 9 bases. The CDR3 runs to 17 residues. V was clipped by 2 bases and J by 0 bases; unmatched bases: 5. Looked up from germline, CDR1 is MNHEY and CDR2 is SMNVEV (reference sequence). The DNA for the CDR3 is TGTGCCAGCAGTTTAGGGACTAGCCGCAGCTCCTACAATGAGCAGTTCTTC. This sequence encodes CASSLGTSRSSYNEQFF.

This clone was picked up one time. The chain couples TRBV6-1 to TRBJ2-6; 8 bases agree with TRBD1. Germline lookup yields CDR1 MNHNS and CDR2 SASEGT. The CDR3 spans 15 residues. The trim removed 6 bases at V and 4 bases at J, leaving 5 bases unmatched. As DNA, the CDR3 is TGTGCCAGCAGGACAGGGGCTGCCGGGGCCAACGTCCTGACTTTC. Protein product: CASRTGAAGANVLTF.

This clone has more than one count but fewer than ten. The chain recombines TRBV6-1 with TRBJ2-7; 9 bases map to TRBD1. Germline assignment: CDR1 MNHNS and CDR2 SASEGT. V dropped 6 bases and J dropped 5; count of bases not matched to a gene: 8. This CDR3 region has 14 residues. CDR3 region: CASRDLTGGDEQYF. CDR3 coding DNA: TGTGCCAGCAGGGATTTGACAGGGGGGGACGAGCAGTACTTC.

This clone was observed a few times. The chain links TRBV4-3 to TRBJ2-6; 7 bases map to TRBD2. The CDR3 extends over 17 amino acids. V gave up 1 base and J gave up 0 bases; unmatched junction bases: 3. Germline CDR1 reads LGHNA; CDR2 reads YSLEER. CDR3 sequence: CASSQGGGFSGANVLTF. The CDR3 nucleotides are TGCGCCAGCAGCCAAGGGGGAGGGTTCTCTGGGGCCAACGTCCTGACTTTC.